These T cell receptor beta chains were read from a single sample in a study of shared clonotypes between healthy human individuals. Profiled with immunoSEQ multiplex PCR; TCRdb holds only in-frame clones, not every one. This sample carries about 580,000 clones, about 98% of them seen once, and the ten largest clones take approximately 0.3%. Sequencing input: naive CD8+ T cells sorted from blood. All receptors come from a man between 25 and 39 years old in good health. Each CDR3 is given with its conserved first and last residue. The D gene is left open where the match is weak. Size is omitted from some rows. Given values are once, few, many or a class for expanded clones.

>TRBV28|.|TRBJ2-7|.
TGTGCCAGCAGTTTGGGGACCGACATCTCCTACGAGCAGTACTTC
CASSLGTDISYEQYF
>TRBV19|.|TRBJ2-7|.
TGTGCCAGTAGTTCAACAGGGTTCCGCGAGCAGTACTTC
CASSSTGFREQYF
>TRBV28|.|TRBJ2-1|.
TGTGCCAGCAGTTTTCTAGTCTCGAGACCTGAGCAGTTCTTC
CASSFLVSRPEQFF
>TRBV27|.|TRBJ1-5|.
TGTGCCAGCAGTTCCCACAGGGTGGATCAGCCCCAGCATTTT
CASSSHRVDQPQHF
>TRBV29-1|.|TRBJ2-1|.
TGCAGCGTCCTGGGACCGAACTACAATGAGCAGTTCTTC
CSVLGPNYNEQFF
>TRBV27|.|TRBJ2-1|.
TGTGCCAGCAGTTTAGGACTACCTATTCTCAATGAGCAGTTCTTC
CASSLGLPILNEQFF
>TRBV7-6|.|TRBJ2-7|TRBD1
TGTGCCAGCAGCTACGGACAGGACTACGAGCAGTACTTC
CASSYGQDYEQYF
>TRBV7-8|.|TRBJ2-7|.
TGTGCCAGCAGCCCGAGGGCCTACGAGCAGTACTTC
CASSPRAYEQYF
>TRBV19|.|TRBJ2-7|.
TGTGCCAGTAGGATCACTAGCACAACGGAGGAGCAGTACTTC
CASRITSTTEEQYF
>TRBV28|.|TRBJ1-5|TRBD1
TGTGCCAGCAGTCGGGACAGTGATCAGCCCCAGCATTTT
CASSRDSDQPQHF
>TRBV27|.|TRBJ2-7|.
TGTGCCAGCAGTTCCATGGGTATCCCCTACGAGCAGTACTTC
CASSSMGIPYEQYF
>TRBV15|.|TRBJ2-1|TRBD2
TGTGCCACCAGCAGAGATGGAGTCAGCGGGATCTACAATGAGCAGTTCTTC
CATSRDGVSGIYNEQFF
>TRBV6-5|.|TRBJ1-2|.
TGTGCCAGCAGTTACTCCGGCCCTAACGGCTACACCTTC
CASSYSGPNGYTF
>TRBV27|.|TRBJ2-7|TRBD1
TGTGCCAGCAGTTTATCGAGACAGGGGTCACAGTACTTC
CASSLSRQGSQYF
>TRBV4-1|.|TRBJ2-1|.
TGCGCCAGCAGCCTCCTACTAGGTGGTCGCAATGAGCAGTTCTTC
CASSLLLGGRNEQFF
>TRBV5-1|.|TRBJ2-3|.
TGCGCCAGCAGTATGTGGTCAAGAACAGATACGCAGTATTTT
CASSMWSRTDTQYF
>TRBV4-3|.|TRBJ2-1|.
TGCGCCAGCAGCCAAGACGGGGTATATGAGCAGTTCTTC
CASSQDGVYEQFF
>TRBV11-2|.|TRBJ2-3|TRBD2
TGTGCCAGCAGCTTTTTAGCGGGGGGCACAGATACGCAGTATTTT
CASSFLAGGTDTQYF
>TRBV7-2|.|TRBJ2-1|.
TGTGCCAGCAGCTTATCTGACAGCTCCTACAATGAGCAGTTCTTC
CASSLSDSSYNEQFF
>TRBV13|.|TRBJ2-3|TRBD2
TGTGCCAGCAGCCTAAGACTAGCGGCGGGCACAGATACGCAGTATTTT
CASSLRLAAGTDTQYF
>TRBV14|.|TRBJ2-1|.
TGTGCCAGCAGCCAAAAGGCCGATGAGCAGTTCTTC
CASSQKADEQFF
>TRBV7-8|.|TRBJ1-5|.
TGTGCCAGCAGCCACGAGAGGGTGGGGAGCAATCAGCCCCAGCATTTT
CASSHERVGSNQPQHF
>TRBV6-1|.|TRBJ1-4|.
TGTGCCAGCAGTCCCCCTCGGGGGTTAGGAGAAAAACTGTTTTTT
CASSPPRGLGEKLFF
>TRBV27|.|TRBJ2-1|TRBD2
TGTGCCAGCAGTTTAGGGACTAGCGGGGGCTACAATGAGCAGTTCTTC
CASSLGTSGGYNEQFF
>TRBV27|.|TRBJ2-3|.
TGTGCCAGCGCTAGGGTCACAGATACGCAGTATTTT
CASARVTDTQYF
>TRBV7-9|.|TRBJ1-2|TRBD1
TGTGCTAGCGGGGGGGGACAGCCCTATCGGGGCTACACCTTC
CASGGGQPYRGYTF
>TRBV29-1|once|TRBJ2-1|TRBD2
TGCAGCGTTGAACCCCCTAGCGGACCCTACAATGAGCAGTTCTTC
CSVEPPSGPYNEQFF
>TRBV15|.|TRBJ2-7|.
TGTGCCACCAGCAGAGGAAGATCCGTACAGAGCTCCTACGAGCAGTACTTC
CATSRGRSVQSSYEQYF
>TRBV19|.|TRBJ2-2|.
TGTGCCAGCCAGGACAGGAACACCGGGGAGCTGTTTTTT
CASQDRNTGELFF
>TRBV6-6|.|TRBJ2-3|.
TGTGCCAGCAGTTATGTCCCTAGCACAGATACGCAGTATTTT
CASSYVPSTDTQYF
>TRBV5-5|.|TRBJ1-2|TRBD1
TGTGCCAGCAGCTCTGGGACAGGGGTCGGCTACACCTTC
CASSSGTGVGYTF
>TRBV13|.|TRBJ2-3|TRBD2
TGTGCCAGCAGCCCCGGACTAGGTGTAGATACGCAGTATTTT
CASSPGLGVDTQYF
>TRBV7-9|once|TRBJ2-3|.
TGTGCCAGCAGCTTAACCCGTCCCTCCAGGGCAGGCACAGATACGCAGTATTTT
CASSLTRPSRAGTDTQYF
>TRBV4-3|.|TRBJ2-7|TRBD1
TGCGCCAGCAGCCCAGACAGGGGAGAGTCCTACGAGCAGTACTTC
CASSPDRGESYEQYF
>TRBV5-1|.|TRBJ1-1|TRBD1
TGCGCCAGCAGCTCGCCCGGGACAGAGAACACTGAAGCTTTCTTT
CASSSPGTENTEAFF
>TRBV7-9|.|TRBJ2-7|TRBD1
TGTGCCAGCAGCTTAGCCGACAGGGTCTACGAGCAGTACTTC
CASSLADRVYEQYF
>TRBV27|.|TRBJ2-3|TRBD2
TGTGCCAGCAGTACCCGGACTAGCGGGAGGGTAGATACGCAGTATTTT
CASSTRTSGRVDTQYF
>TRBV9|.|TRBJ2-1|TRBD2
TGTGCCAGCAGCGTGGCAACTAGCGGGCTGTACAATGAGCAGTTCTTC
CASSVATSGLYNEQFF